A single sample is the source of the 30 T cell receptor beta chains below, sequenced in a study of cytomegalovirus exposure and HLA in healthy donors (TCRdb year 2017). The library was obtained by the immunoSEQ multiplex PCR assay. TCRdb re-hosts the immuneACCESS table, in-frame sequences only. Its copies lack some clones; in the studies checked, an unresolved V gene accounts for under half of them, and the cause for the rest is not known. The sample table records tens of thousands of clones; 85% to 95% of these occur just once. The top ten clones comprise approximately 0.69% of the sample. Sequences were obtained from PBMCs. The receptor set was obtained from a man aged 18 to 35 in good health and CMV-seronegative.

This sequence joins TRBV5-1 and TRBJ2-5; D may be TRBD1 (6 bases). Trimming shortened V by 3 bases and J by 2 bases, and 14 bases separated the two germline ends. CDR1 is SGHRS and CDR2 is YFSETQ in the germline V gene. There are 15 residues in the CDR3. The CDR3: CASSSLTGPQETQYF. DNA for the CDR3: TGCGCCAGCAGCTCGCTAACAGGGCCTCAAGAGACCCAGTACTTC.

The V gene is TRBV18, the J gene TRBJ2-5; 10 bases line up with TRBD2. CDR3 length equals 16 residues. Unmatched junction bases numbered 7, after V lost 2 bases and J lost 4 bases. Germline V gene lookup returns CDR1 KGHSH and CDR2 LQKENI. The CDR3 DNA reads as TGTGCCAGCTCACCATATACAGCGGGGGGGCCAGAGACCCAGTACTTC. The encoded protein is CASSPYTAGGPETQYF.

This chain links TRBV4-2 with TRBJ2-7; D is perhaps TRBD2 (5 bases). The germline V and J ends were trimmed by 0 bases and 2 bases, with 14 bases remaining between them. This CDR3 spans 16 amino acids. Germline V gene data show CDR1 as LGHNA and CDR2 as YNFKEQ. In nucleotides, the CDR3 is TGTGCCAGCAGCCAAGACTACGGGGTTAAAGCCTACGAGCAGTACTTC. The encoded protein is CASSQDYGVKAYEQYF.

The chain combines TRBV4-2 with TRBJ2-1, with D possibly matching TRBD1 (6 bases). Germline loops: CDR1 LGHNA, CDR2 YNFKEQ. V lost 3 bases to trimming and J lost 10 bases, with 13 bases between them. The CDR3 spans 13 residues. The DNA for the CDR3 is TGTGCCAGCAGCCAGGGGGCCCTGGGGGAGCAGTTCTTC. It translates to CASSQGALGEQFF.

The chain couples TRBV2 to TRBJ2-5; D ambiguous. CDR1 SNHLY and CDR2 FYNNEI come from the germline V gene. CDR3 length equals 12 residues. V was shortened by 5 bases and J by 4 bases, with 8 bases between the two germline ends. This CDR3 is CASSQSAETQYF. The CDR3 coding sequence is TGTGCCAGCAGTCAGTCTGCAGAGACCCAGTACTTC.

This clone has only one observation. The chain's CDR3 is CASSTDTFNQPQHF. CDR3 DNA: TGTGCCAGCAGCACCGACACCTTCAATCAGCCCCAGCATTTT. This sequence joins TRBV7-2 and TRBJ1-5; D not resolved. The CDR3 spans 14 residues. V lost 5 bases and J lost 3, with 11 bases in between. CDR1 is SGHTA and CDR2 is FQGNSA in the germline V gene.

This clone was seen once. V and J are TRBV15 and TRBJ2-7; a weak D match, TRBD2 (5 bases). The germline gives CDR1 LNHNV, CDR2 YYDKDF (reference sequence). Trimming removed 0 bases at V and 2 bases at J, with 8 bases between. The CDR3 extends over 14 amino acids. The CDR3 DNA reads as TGTGCCACCAGCAGAGAAGGGAGAACCTACGAGCAGTACTTC. Amino acid sequence: CATSREGRTYEQYF.

In this sample, this clone turned up once. J is TRBJ1-2 and V is TRBV20-1; D unclear. CDR1 and CDR2 from the germline V gene are DFQATT and SNEGSKA (reference sequence). This CDR3 contains 11 residues. Trimming cost V 0 bases and J 13 bases, with 12 bases left between them. CDR3 coding DNA: TGCAGTGCTAGAGACGCCAGGTCTACCACCTTC. Translating gives CSARDARSTTF.

A note on this clone: Other nucleotide sequences in the sample specify the same CDR3. The chain has TRBV6-1 and TRBJ2-5, with TRBD2 matching 12 bases. The CDR3 covers 15 residues. V dropped 2 bases and J dropped 2; count of bases not matched to a gene: 0. CDR1 is MNHNS, CDR2 SASEGT, per germline. CDR3 nucleotides: TGTGCCAGCAGTGAACTAGCGGGGGGGCAAGAGACCCAGTACTTC. As protein: CASSELAGGQETQYF.

The chain recombines TRBV13 with TRBJ2-7, with D perhaps TRBD2 (6 bases). Trimming removed 0 bases from V and 6 bases from J, with 18 bases in between. Germline V CDR1 and CDR2: PRHDT, FYEKMQ (reference sequence). CDR3 length: 16 residues. The CDR3 DNA reads TGTGCCAGCAGCTTAGGCCTTTTGGAGGGTAAGGGCGAGCAGTACTTC. Encoded protein: CASSLGLLEGKGEQYF.

This clone was found a few times. The CDR3 region is CASSLGQPNTEAFF. The CDR3 DNA sequence: TGTGCCAGCAGCTTAGGACAGCCGAACACTGAAGCTTTCTTT. V and J are TRBV7-8 and TRBJ1-1, with a weak D call TRBD1 (5 bases). From germline, CDR1 is SGHVS and CDR2 FQNEAQ. CDR3 length: 14 residues. Trimming pared 1 base from V and 1 base from J, leaving 7 bases between.

The chain combines TRBV20-1 with TRBJ1-1; D is uncertain. The V end lost 0 bases, the J end lost 6 bases, and 5 bases lay between the germline ends. This CDR3 region has 11 residues. CDR1 and CDR2 (germline): DFQATT, SNEGSKA (reference sequence). Written as DNA, the CDR3 is TGCAGTGCTAGAGACCGGGCTGAAGCTTTCTTT. This encodes CSARDRAEAFF.

V and J are TRBV5-6 and TRBJ2-7; no definite D call. Germline-derived CDR1 and CDR2 are SGHDT and YYEEEE. V was cut by 3 bases and J by 3 bases, with 4 bases left in between. The CDR3 has 11 amino acids. This chain's CDR3 is CASSYNYEQYF. The CDR3, as DNA: TGTGCCAGCAGCTACAACTACGAGCAGTACTTC.

The CDR3 spells CASSEVGGGQETQYF. DNA for the CDR3: TGTGCCAGCAGTGAAGTGGGGGGAGGACAAGAGACCCAGTACTTC. The chain has TRBV6-1 and TRBJ2-5; the D gene is possibly TRBD2 (6 bases). Trimming took 1 base from V and 2 from J, leaving 11 bases between them. The CDR3 length is 15 residues. Germline values: CDR1 MNHNS, CDR2 SASEGT.

This clone was detected once. V and J are TRBV15 and TRBJ2-7; the D gene is possibly TRBD1 (5 bases). V lost 0 bases and J 5 bases, leaving 14 bases between the germline ends. CDR3 length: 15 residues. CDR1 and CDR2 (germline): LNHNV, YYDKDF (reference sequence). CDR3 region: CATSRDPTGEHEQYF. As DNA, the CDR3 is TGTGCCACCAGCAGAGATCCCACAGGTGAACACGAGCAGTACTTC.

V is TRBV6-4 and J is TRBJ1-5, with unresolved D. The length of the CDR3 is 14 residues. The germline V gene has CDR1 MRHNA and CDR2 SNTAGT. V lost 3 bases, J lost 7 bases, and 13 bases lay in between. The DNA of the CDR3 is TGTGCCAGCAGTGAGAGTTCCGGGGTCCAGCCCCAGCATTTT. Translated: CASSESSGVQPQHF.

The V gene is TRBV5-4, the J gene TRBJ2-4; the match to TRBD2 covers 7 bases. This CDR3 is 18 amino acids long. The ends lost 4 bases at V and 1 base at J; junction bases unmatched: 14. The V gene's germline CDR1 is SGHNT and CDR2 YYREEE (reference sequence). The CDR3 loop is CASSTKGGQASAKNIQYF. CDR3 coding DNA: TGTGCCAGCAGCACCAAGGGAGGGCAGGCTTCGGCCAAAAACATTCAGTACTTC.

V usage is TRBV27 and J usage is TRBJ2-1; 9 bases agree with TRBD1. Germline values: CDR1 MNHEY, CDR2 SMNVEV (reference sequence). The trim removed 4 bases at V and 8 bases at J, leaving 12 bases unmatched. CDR3 length: 16 residues. DNA of the CDR3: TGTGCCAGCAGTTCCTCATCCGGGACAGGGATATATGAGCAGTTCTTC. This codes for CASSSSSGTGIYEQFF.

The J gene is TRBJ2-1, the V gene TRBV4-3; 13 bases match TRBD2. Trimming took 0 bases from V and 9 from J; bases not matched to a gene: 5. The V gene's germline CDR1 is LGHNA and CDR2 YSLEER. The CDR3 loop spans 16 amino acids. DNA for the CDR3: TGCGCCAGCAGCCAAGACGGGACTAGCGGGAAGGTTGAGCAGTTCTTC. Amino acids: CASSQDGTSGKVEQFF.

This chain joins TRBV18 and TRBJ2-7, with D possibly being TRBD1 (5 bases). Trimming shortened V by 4 bases and J by 3 bases, and 16 bases separated the two germline ends. CDR3 length equals 15 residues. Per the germline V gene, CDR1 is KGHSH and CDR2 is LQKENI. CDR3 loop: CASSLPWTKNYEQYF. The CDR3 nucleotides read TGTGCCAGCTCACTACCCTGGACAAAAAACTACGAGCAGTACTTC.

The CDR3 nucleotides read TGTGCCAGCAGCCCAGGGTGGGCGGGGTATGGCTACACCTTC. Translating gives CASSPGWAGYGYTF. The rearrangement links TRBV5-4 to TRBJ1-2; TRBD1 might be the D (5 bases). Germline V lookup: CDR1 SGHNT, CDR2 YYREEE (reference sequence). The CDR3 has 14 amino acids. Deletions cut 4 bases from V and 5 bases from J, with 15 bases between.

V is TRBV7-8 and J is TRBJ1-4, with TRBD1 identical over 7 bases. The V gene end was trimmed by 5 bases and the J gene end by 3 bases; junction bases not matched to a gene: 12. The CDR3 has 17 residues. CDR1 is SGHVS and CDR2 is FQNEAQ in the germline V gene. CDR3 coding DNA: TGTGCCAGCAGCCCCCAGGACAGGTCGGCGGCTAATGAAAAACTGTTTTTT. Protein: CASSPQDRSAANEKLFF. Full variable domain (outside the CDR3, taken from reference TRBV7-8 and TRBJ1-4): GAGVSQSPRYKVAKRGQDVALRCDPISGHVSLFWYQQALGQGPEFLTYFQNEAQLDKSGLPSDRFFAERPEGSVSTLKIQRTQQEDSAVYLCASSPQDRSAANEKLFFGSGTQLSVL.

V usage is TRBV9 and J usage is TRBJ1-1; D possibly corresponds to TRBD1 (6 bases). Trimming stripped 3 bases from V and 4 bases from J, with 19 bases between. From germline, CDR1 is SGDLS and CDR2 YYNGEE. The CDR3 has 16 amino acids. The CDR3 protein is CASSARTATKGTEAFF. The CDR3 nucleotides are TGTGCCAGCAGCGCTCGGACAGCCACCAAGGGCACTGAAGCTTTCTTT.

This chain links TRBV19 with TRBJ1-2; 7 nucleotides match TRBD1. J lost 5 bases, V lost 5 bases, and 8 bases had no gene match. There are 14 residues in the CDR3. Germline lookup yields CDR1 LNHDA and CDR2 SQIVND (reference sequence). The CDR3, as DNA: TGTGCCAGTAGTCTCGTGAGCAGGGGGTATGGCTACACCTTC. Amino acid sequence: CASSLVSRGYGYTF.

The chain couples TRBV7-9 to TRBJ1-3; the match to TRBD1 covers 7 bases. This CDR3 spans 15 amino acids. Germline loops: CDR1 SEHNR, CDR2 FQNEAQ (reference sequence). V shed 4 bases and J 4 bases; nucleotides not matched to a gene: 7. DNA of the CDR3: TGTGCCAGCAGCTGGCGGGACAGATCAGGAAACACCATATATTTT. It specifies CASSWRDRSGNTIYF.

This chain connects TRBV7-6 to TRBJ1-3; perhaps TRBD1 as D (5 bases). The V and J ends lost 2 bases and 2 bases respectively, with 16 bases between them. Germline-derived CDR1 and CDR2 are SGHVS and FNYEAQ. This CDR3 comprises 17 residues. The chain's CDR3 is CASSLNRVEGAGNTIYF. For the CDR3, the DNA is TGTGCCAGCAGCTTAAATCGAGTGGAAGGGGCTGGAAACACCATATATTTT.

The chain recombines TRBV4-2 with TRBJ2-3; 9 bases are shared with TRBD2. Unmatched junction bases numbered 3, after V lost 0 bases and J lost 2 bases. Germline lookup yields CDR1 LGHNA and CDR2 YNFKEQ. The CDR3 has 16 amino acids. CDR3 protein: CASSQETSGLTDTQYF. In DNA form, the CDR3 reads TGTGCCAGCAGCCAAGAGACTAGCGGCCTCACAGATACGCAGTATTTT.

The V and J genes are TRBV7-2 and TRBJ1-2; 7 bases line up with TRBD1. Germline assignment: CDR1 SGHTA and CDR2 FQGNSA. With V trimmed by 6 bases and J by 4 bases, 5 bases remained unmatched. This CDR3 has 13 residues. CDR3 DNA sequence: TGTGCCAGCAGTTTCGGACAGGTCTATGGCTACACCTTC. Translated: CASSFGQVYGYTF.

This rearrangement joins TRBV10-2 to TRBJ1-1; 7 bases align to TRBD1. The germline V gene has CDR1 WSHSY and CDR2 SAAADI. The trim removed 4 bases at V and 3 bases at J, leaving 8 bases unmatched. The CDR3 spans 15 residues. The CDR3 reads CASSGNRGKDTEAFF. For the CDR3, the DNA is TGCGCCAGCAGTGGTAACAGGGGAAAGGACACTGAAGCTTTCTTT.

This chain uses TRBV29-1 with TRBJ1-3; D not certain. Germline V lookup: CDR1 SQVTM, CDR2 ANQGSEA. Trimming removed 6 bases from V and 0 bases from J, with 12 bases in between. The CDR3 contains 14 residues. In nucleotides, the CDR3 is TGCAGCGTGTCGGGGTTCCACTCTGGAAACACCATATATTTT. This sequence encodes CSVSGFHSGNTIYF.